This T cell receptor (beta chain) was sequenced during a study of blood T cell repertoires in COVID-19. As for the study in general: COVID-19 samples collected from the United States, Italy and Spain covered acute and convalescent phases. From T cells, B-cell-depleted T cells, or PBMCs came the material, which was cDNA or gDNA.

The assay was immunoSEQ multiplex PCR, and TCRdb's table has in-frame clones only and misses some. The sample contains about 99,000 clones, 79% of which appear only once. CDR3 length equals 15 residues. CDR1 is SGHNT, CDR2 YYREEE, per germline (reference sequence). The germline V and J ends were trimmed by 0 bases and 2 bases, with 10 bases remaining between them. The TCR originated in a woman aged 80 or over with active or convalescent COVID-19. Source material: peripheral blood. V gene TRBV5-4 combines with J gene TRBJ2-3, with D perhaps matching TRBD2 (5 bases). In DNA form, the CDR3 reads TGTGCCAGCAGCTTGGATACCGGGATCACAGATACGCAGTATTTT. Its protein product is CASSLDTGITDTQYF.